This T cell receptor beta chain was identified during a study of cytomegalovirus exposure and HLA in healthy donors. Notes on the study in general: Reportedly, diagnosis of cytomegalovirus status by the classifier showed high specificity and sensitivity. Immune exposure was documented only through CMV serostatus.

Researchers ran the PCR with 60 Vbeta and 13 Jbeta primers. The data were produced by immunoSEQ multiplex PCR, yet TCRdb's version contains in-frame clones alone and is incomplete. The repertoire includes roughly 120,000 clones, around 82% of them detected once, and over 9% sits in the top ten. CDR3 size: 20 residues. V lost 0 bases, J lost 0 bases, and 12 bases stayed unmatched. Germline CDR1 and CDR2: SGHTA and FQGNSA. As regards this clone: Its specificity is not known.

The origin of this receptor is a male donor in good health and CMV-seropositive. This sequence joins TRBV7-2 and TRBJ2-1; TRBD2 aligns across 9 bases. The specimen was PBMCs. In DNA, the CDR3 is TGTGCCAGCAGCTTAGCTCCTGGAGTAGCGGGAGCCTCCTCCTACAATGAGCAGTTCTTC. It specifies CASSLAPGVAGASSYNEQFF.